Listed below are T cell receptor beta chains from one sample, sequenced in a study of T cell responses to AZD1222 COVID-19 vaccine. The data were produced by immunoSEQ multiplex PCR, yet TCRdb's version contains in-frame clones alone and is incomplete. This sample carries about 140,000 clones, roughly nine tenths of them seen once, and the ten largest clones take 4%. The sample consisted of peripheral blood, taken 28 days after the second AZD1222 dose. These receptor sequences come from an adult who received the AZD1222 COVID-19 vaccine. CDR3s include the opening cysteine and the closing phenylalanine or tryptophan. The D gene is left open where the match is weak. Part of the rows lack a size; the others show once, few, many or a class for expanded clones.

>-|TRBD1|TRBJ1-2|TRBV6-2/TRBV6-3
CASSYRYGQDRRYGYTF
TGTGCCAGCAGTTACCGATACGGACAGGATCGGCGTTATGGCTACACCTTC
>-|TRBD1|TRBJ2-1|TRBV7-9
CASNWDSGHNEQFF
TGTGCCAGCAACTGGGACAGTGGACACAATGAGCAGTTCTTC
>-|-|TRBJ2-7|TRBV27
CASSPSAPPYEQYF
TGTGCCAGCAGCCCAAGTGCTCCACCATACGAGCAGTACTTC
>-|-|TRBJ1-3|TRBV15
CATSRDRAGNTIYF
TGTGCCACCAGCAGAGATCGAGCTGGAAACACCATATATTTT
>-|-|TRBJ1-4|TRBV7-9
CASSFNGLDEKLFF
TGTGCCAGCAGCTTTAACGGTCTGGACGAAAAACTGTTTTTT
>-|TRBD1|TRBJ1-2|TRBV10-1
CASSLGQIFSGYTF
TGCGCCAGCAGTTTGGGACAGATATTCAGTGGCTACACCTTC
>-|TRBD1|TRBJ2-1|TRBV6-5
CASSSTGQGLANEQFF
TGTGCCAGCAGTTCCACGGGACAGGGTCTTGCTAATGAGCAGTTCTTC
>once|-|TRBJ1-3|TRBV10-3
CAISESVGRTINTIYF
TGTGCCATCAGTGAGTCGGTTGGTAGGACGATCAACACCATATATTTT
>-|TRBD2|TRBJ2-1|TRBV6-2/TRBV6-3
CASSKTNLAGVSSRQQFF
TGTGCCAGCAGTAAAACAAATCTAGCGGGAGTTTCCAGCAGGCAGCAGTTCTTC
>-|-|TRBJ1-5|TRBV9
CASSVDWNQPQHF
TGTGCCAGCAGCGTAGACTGGAATCAGCCCCAGCATTTT
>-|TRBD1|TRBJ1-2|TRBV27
CASRIGTGRGGYTF
TGTGCCAGCAGGATAGGGACAGGCAGAGGCGGCTACACCTTC
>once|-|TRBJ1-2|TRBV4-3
CASSQLKDGNSYGYTF
TGCGCCAGCAGCCAATTGAAGGACGGTAACTCCTATGGCTACACCTTC
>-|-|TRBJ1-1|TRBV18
CASSPYGERAEAFF
TGTGCCAGCTCACCATACGGAGAACGGGCTGAAGCTTTCTTT
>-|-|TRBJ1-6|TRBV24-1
CAVAGSSYNSPLHF
TGTGCCGTCGCGGGGAGCTCCTATAATTCACCCCTCCACTTT
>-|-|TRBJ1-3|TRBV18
CASSPRQLSGNTIYF
TGTGCCAGCTCACCAAGGCAGCTCTCTGGAAACACCATATATTTT
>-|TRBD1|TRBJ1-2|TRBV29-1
CSVEDRVSFGYTF
TGCAGCGTCGAGGACAGGGTGAGCTTTGGCTACACCTTC
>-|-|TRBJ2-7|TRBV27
CASSLLGPTYEQYF
TGTGCCAGCAGTTTACTGGGCCCCACCTACGAGCAGTACTTC
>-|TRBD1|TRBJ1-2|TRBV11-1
CASSENRDREGGYTF
TGTGCCAGCAGTGAGAACCGGGACAGGGAGGGAGGCTACACCTTC
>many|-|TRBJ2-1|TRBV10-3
CAISERQDNEQFF
TGTGCCATCAGTGAGCGACAGGACAATGAGCAGTTCTTC
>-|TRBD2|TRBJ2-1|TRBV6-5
CASSYWGGQFF
TGTGCCAGCAGTTACTGGGGGGGGCAGTTCTTC
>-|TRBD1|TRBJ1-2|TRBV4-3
CASSEQQGANYGYTF
TGCGCCAGCAGCGAACAGCAGGGGGCTAACTATGGCTACACCTTC
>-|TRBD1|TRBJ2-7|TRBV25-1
CASSESTGDRDYEQYF
TGTGCCAGCAGTGAGTCGACAGGGGATAGGGACTACGAGCAGTACTTC